This T cell receptor beta chain derives from a study of T-cell reconstitution after alpha-beta-depleted transplantation in children. Unique molecular identifiers were used to barcode this TCRbeta library. TCRdb re-called the PCR reads with MiXCR, one entry per CDR3 protein. This table holds just over 350,000 distinct CDR3 sequences, 13% found once. Many counts were recorded for this clonotype. Germline CDR1 reads SGHRS; CDR2 reads YFSETQ. The CDR3 is made up of 15 amino acids. The V gene lost 2 bases and the J gene lost 2 bases, with 8 bases spanning the gap. V usage is TRBV5-1 and J usage is TRBJ2-6, with D possibly matching TRBD1 (5 bases). Sequenced here: PBMCs, sampled from the stem cell graft. The clonotype originates from a human donor who donated a stem cell graft to a child with Fanconi anemia. Here the CDR3 DNA reads TGCGCCAGCAGCTTCCAGGGAACTGGGGCCAACGTCCTGACTTTC. It encodes CASSFQGTGANVLTF.